This T cell receptor beta chain was sequenced during a study of OX40 agonist ivuxolimab in advanced cancers. Study-wide context: Dosing consisted of intravenous ivuxolimab at 0.01 to 10 mg/kg every 2 weeks. Participants averaged 60 years of age (range roughly 23 to 85) and were about 85% male. A partial response was reached by three patients: one with hepatocellular carcinoma and two with cutaneous melanoma.

Findings and limits, study-wide: By week 6 at 0.1 to 3.0 mg/kg, blood CD4+ and CD8+ T cells had expanded clonally.

Points on this clone: Its antigen is not known.

The table came from immunoSEQ multiplex PCR; TCRdb's copy has only in-frame clones and leaves some out. The sample has tens of thousands of clones; 70% to 90% are singletons. The specimen comprised CD4+ or CD8+ T cells sorted from blood, sampled in a trial of the OX40 agonist ivuxolimab. The receptor was isolated from an adult with an advanced solid tumor such as melanoma, head and neck, liver or kidney cancer.

CDR3 protein: CASSQEGIATGELFF. CDR3 nucleotides: TGTGCCAGCAGCCAAGAAGGTATAGCAACCGGGGAGCTGTTTTTT. The chain joins TRBV4-2 to TRBJ2-2; no clear D. The germline V gene encodes CDR1 LGHNA and CDR2 YNFKEQ. This CDR3 region has 15 residues. V lost 0 bases to trimming and J lost 5 bases, with 10 bases between them.